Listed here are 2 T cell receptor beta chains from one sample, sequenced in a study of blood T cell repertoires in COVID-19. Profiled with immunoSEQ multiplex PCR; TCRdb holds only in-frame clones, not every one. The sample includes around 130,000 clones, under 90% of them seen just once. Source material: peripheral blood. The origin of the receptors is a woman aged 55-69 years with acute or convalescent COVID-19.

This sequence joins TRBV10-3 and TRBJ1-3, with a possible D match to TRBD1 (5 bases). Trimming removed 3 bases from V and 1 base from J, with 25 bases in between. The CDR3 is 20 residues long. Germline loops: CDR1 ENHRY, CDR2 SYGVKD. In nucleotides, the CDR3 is TGTGCCATCAGTGATGGGCCCGCGGCAGGGTCGGGCTTTTCTGGAAACACCATATATTTT. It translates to CAISDGPAAGSGFSGNTIYF.

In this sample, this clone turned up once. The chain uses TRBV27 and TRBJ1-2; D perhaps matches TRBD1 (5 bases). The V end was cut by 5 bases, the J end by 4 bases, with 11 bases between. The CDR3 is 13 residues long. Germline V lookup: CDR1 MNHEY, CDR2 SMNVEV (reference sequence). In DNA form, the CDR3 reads TGTGCCAGCAGTCCCGACAGCCGCTATGGCTACACCTTC. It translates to CASSPDSRYGYTF.